One sample yielded the 8 T cell receptor beta chains listed below, sequenced in a study of blood T cell repertoires in COVID-19. Assay used: immunoSEQ multiplex PCR; TCRdb lists only in-frame clones, some missing. The sample has under 500,000 clones; 85% to 90% are singletons. Material for sequencing was peripheral blood. Every receptor here comes from a woman in her 30s with acute or convalescent COVID-19.

This chain uses TRBV21-1 with TRBJ2-7; TRBD1 is the table's D call, not checked against the DNA. TRBV21-1 is reported as a pseudogene. The CDR3 has 15 amino acids. The CDR3 coding sequence is TGTGCCAGCAGCAATCGGGCCAGGGGTGTACACGAGCAGTACTTC. This translates into CASSNRARGVHEQYF.

The chain joins TRBV14 to TRBJ2-1, with D possibly being TRBD1 (7 bases). V shed 3 bases and J shed 5 bases, with 23 bases lying between them. Germline V gene lookup returns CDR1 SGHDN and CDR2 FVKESK. This CDR3 comprises 18 residues. CDR3 coding DNA: TGTGCCAGCAGCCACCGGGGGTTGAAGAGGGGGCCTCACAATGAGCAGTTCTTC. It encodes CASSHRGLKRGPHNEQFF. Combining the CDR3 with reference TRBV14 and TRBJ2-1 gives the whole variable domain EAGVTQFPSHSVIEKGQTVTLRCDPISGHDNLYWYRRVMGKEIKFLLHFVKESKQDESGMPNNRFLAERTGGTYSTLKVQPAELEDSGVYFCASSHRGLKRGPHNEQFFGPGTRLTVL.

This rearrangement joins TRBV4-1 to TRBJ1-6; D is uncertain. CDR1 is MGHRA and CDR2 is YSYEKL in the germline V gene. The CDR3 runs 14 residues. V was cut by 0 bases and J by 7 bases, with 7 bases left in between. CDR3 DNA: TGCGCCAGCAGCCAAGAGAGGAGGAATTCACCCCTCCACTTT. Its translation: CASSQERRNSPLHF.

The chain links TRBV7-8 to TRBJ2-4; D call uncertain. This CDR3 is built from 14 residues. CDR1 is SGHVS, CDR2 FQNEAQ, per germline. Trimming took 5 bases from V and 1 from J, leaving 9 bases between them. The CDR3 nucleotides read TGTGCCAGCAGCCCCCAGTGGGCCAAAAACATTCAGTACTTC. It yields the protein CASSPQWAKNIQYF.

The V gene is TRBV5-4, the J gene TRBJ2-3; possible D gene TRBD2, 6 bases. Germline V CDR1 and CDR2: SGHNT, YYREEE (reference sequence). The CDR3 is 16 residues long. Trimming stripped 1 base from V and 8 bases from J, with 20 bases between. The CDR3 sequence: CASSLQASAGKSTQYF. In DNA, the CDR3 is TGTGCCAGCAGCTTGCAGGCTAGCGCGGGGAAAAGTACGCAGTATTTT.

This chain uses TRBV28 with TRBJ1-5, with D hard to call. Germline V lookup: CDR1 MDHEN, CDR2 SYDVKM. V lost 2 bases to trimming and J lost 2 bases, with 10 bases between them. The CDR3 sequence is 15 residues long. This CDR3 reads CASSLNGVGNQPQHF. The CDR3 DNA reads as TGTGCCAGCAGTTTAAACGGAGTGGGCAATCAGCCCCAGCATTTT.

The chain combines TRBV6-6 with TRBJ1-1; 7 positions agree with TRBD1. CDR1 and CDR2 from the germline V gene are MNHNY and SVGAGI (reference sequence). V dropped 2 bases and J dropped 11; count of bases not matched to a gene: 2. The length of the CDR3 is 11 residues. This CDR3 reads CASSYGTEAFF. The CDR3 DNA is TGTGCCAGCAGTTACGGGACAGAGGCTTTCTTT.

The V and J genes are TRBV5-4 and TRBJ1-1; D not resolved. V shed 4 bases and J shed 0 bases, with 13 bases lying between them. Germline V gene lookup returns CDR1 SGHNT and CDR2 YYREEE (reference sequence). The CDR3 length is 15 residues. The CDR3 DNA reads TGTGCCAGCAGCGGAGGTGTGGTGGTGAACACTGAAGCTTTCTTT. Encoded protein: CASSGGVVVNTEAFF. Filled out from reference TRBV5-4 and TRBJ1-1, the complete variable domain reads ETGVTQSPTHLIKTRGQQVTLRCSSQSGHNTVSWYQQALGQGPQFIFQYYREEENGRGNFPPRFSGLQFPNYSSELNVNALELDDSALYLCASSGGVVVNTEAFFGQGTRLTVV.